This T cell receptor beta chain was found in a study of CD8+ T cells in alopecia areata. Following extraction, RNA underwent reverse transcription to cDNA, which served as the sequencing template. Data came from immunoSEQ multiplex PCR; TCRdb stores just in-frame clones and leaves some out. The sample has 79,000 or so clones, around 67% seen once. Treatment described: oral pan-JAK inhibitor, 5-10 mg twice daily. Germline V CDR1 and CDR2: MNHEY, SVGAGI. The V end was cut by 2 bases, the J end by 0 bases, with 7 bases between. The CDR3 has 14 amino acids. The TCR originated in a human donor with alopecia areata. The material was CD8+ T cells sorted from blood, obtained at week 24, from a patient treated with tofacitinib. The chain links TRBV6-5 to TRBJ1-1; tentatively, D is TRBD1 (5 bases). In DNA, the CDR3 is TGTGCCAGCAGTTACAGGGGACTGAACACTGAAGCTTTCTTT. It is translated as CASSYRGLNTEAFF.